The clone carrying this TCR beta chain was seen a handful of times. Antigen: not known. The sample belongs to a study of beta chain features in type 1 diabetes. Study-level points and caveats: Moderate but significant shortening of TCRB CDR3s was recorded in all four CD4+ subsets from Type 1 diabetes patients.

This CDR3 spans 14 amino acids. V gave up 4 bases and J gave up 3 bases; unmatched junction bases: 3. Per germline, CDR1 SGDLS and CDR2 YYNGEE. The investigators reverse transcribed all of the isolated RNA, so they sequenced expressed TCRB transcripts. The repertoire was sequenced with immunoSEQ multiplex PCR; TCRdb's copy has only in-frame clones and lacks some. The sample has roughly 160,000 clones; 7.8% are singletons. The chain carries TRBV9 and TRBJ1-3; 8 bases map to TRBD1. The source material was central memory CD4+ T cells from blood. This clonotype was sampled from a woman aged 35 to 49 with type 1 diabetes. The CDR3 nucleotides read TGTGCCAGCAGCCCGACAGGGGATGGAAACACCATATATTTT. This encodes CASSPTGDGNTIYF.